Listed below are T cell receptor beta chains from one sample, sequenced in a study of post-analysis software for immune sequencing data. Using its own MiXCR run on the PCR reads, TCRdb lists one record per CDR3 protein. The sample shows hundreds of thousands of distinct CDR3 sequences, 59% of them seen only once. Sequences were obtained from blood. These receptors all come from a girl aged 2 to 10 with multiple sclerosis. The CDR3 runs from the conserved cysteine through the conserved F or W. D genes are given only for firm matches. The size entry is marked missing in some rows and otherwise reads once, few, many or a size class.

size,V,D,J,DNA,CDR3
few,TRBV9,TRBD1,TRBJ2-4,TGTGCCAGCAGCCCAGGGACAGGGGCCTCAAACATTCAGTACTTC,CASSPGTGASNIQYF
many,TRBV12-3/TRBV12-4,-,TRBJ2-1,TGTGCCAGCTCCCTCAGGCGCGATGAGCAGTTCTTC,CASSLRRDEQFF
few,TRBV13,-,TRBJ2-5,TGTGCCAGCAGCTCGGGACTCAAAGAGACCCAGTACTTC,CASSSGLKETQYF
-,TRBV11-3,TRBD1,TRBJ2-7,TGTGCCAGCAGCTTAGAGGCAGGGGGCGAGCAGTACTTC,CASSLEAGGEQYF
few,TRBV6-2/TRBV6-3,-,TRBJ2-1,TGTGCCAGCAGTTACCTTAACGGGGCAGGCGAGCAGTTCTTC,CASSYLNGAGEQFF
few,TRBV7-9,-,TRBJ2-1,TGTGCCAGCAGCTTAAAGGGCCCCTACAATGAGCAGTTCTTC,CASSLKGPYNEQFF
-,TRBV7-9,TRBD1,TRBJ2-1,TGTGCCAGCAGCTCACAGGGGGCACCCAATGAGCAGTTCTTC,CASSSQGAPNEQFF
-,TRBV4-1,-,TRBJ1-1,TGCGCCAGCAGCCAAGTCCCAGGGCCGAACACTGAAGCTTTCTTT,CASSQVPGPNTEAFF
-,TRBV7-8,-,TRBJ2-5,TGTGCCAGCAGCTACGGCCCCGCCGGAGAGACCCAGTACTTC,CASSYGPAGETQYF
-,TRBV10-3,-,TRBJ2-3,TGTGCCATCCGGGTTGGGGTTAGCACAGATACGCAGTATTTT,CAIRVGVSTDTQYF
-,TRBV6-1,-,TRBJ2-1,TGTGCCAGCAGGGATGCCGGGACCCGGGGTTTCTACAATGAGCAGTTCTTC,CASRDAGTRGFYNEQFF
once,TRBV27,-,TRBJ2-1,TGTGCCAGCAGTTTGAGGGTTAGCGACGAACCCAATGAGCAGTTCTTC,CASSLRVSDEPNEQFF
-,TRBV15,-,TRBJ2-7,TGTGCCACCAGCAGAGATCACGGCCTAATAGGCGTCGAGCAGTACTTC,CATSRDHGLIGVEQYF
-,TRBV5-1,-,TRBJ2-1,TGCGCCAGCCGGATCTCTGCGGGGAATGAGCAGTTCTTC,CASRISAGNEQFF
once,TRBV7-3,-,TRBJ1-1,TGTGCCAGCAGCTTAAGTCCAGGGCGGGACACTGAAGCTTTCTTT,CASSLSPGRDTEAFF
once,TRBV20-1,-,TRBJ2-3,TGCAGTGCTAGAGGTTCGATCGGGCAGTATTTT,CSARGSIGQYF
-,TRBV7-2,-,TRBJ2-3,TGTGCCAGCAGCTCGCAAGTGGGGACGGATACGCAGTATTTT,CASSSQVGTDTQYF
few,TRBV7-9,TRBD2,TRBJ2-1,TGTGCCAGCAGCTCATCCGGGACTAGCGCGATCTCCTCCTACAATGAGCAGTTCTTC,CASSSSGTSAISSYNEQFF
few,TRBV9,TRBD2,TRBJ2-3,TGTGCCAGCAGCGTCCTATCGTCTAGCGGGAGTTGGGATACGCAGTATTTT,CASSVLSSSGSWDTQYF
few,TRBV29-1,TRBD2,TRBJ2-5,TGCAGCGTTGGGGAGGGGCGGCCAGAGACCCAGTACTTC,CSVGEGRPETQYF
-,TRBV5-1,TRBD1,TRBJ2-7,TGCGCCAGCAGCCCCCCGGGACAGGGGCCTTCCTACGAGCAGTACTTC,CASSPPGQGPSYEQYF
-,TRBV2,-,TRBJ2-3,TGTGCCAGCAGGGGGACGGCCGTCTCTCGTTATACGCAGTATTTT,CASRGTAVSRYTQYF
-,TRBV27,TRBD1,TRBJ2-3,TGTGCCAGCAGTTTATCGCAGGGGGCAGCAGATACGCAGTATTTT,CASSLSQGAADTQYF
few,TRBV6-5,-,TRBJ2-7,TGTGCCAGCAGTTACTCGGAGGGATCGTACGAGCAGTACTTC,CASSYSEGSYEQYF
few,TRBV5-1,TRBD2,TRBJ2-5,TGCGCCAGCAGCTTGGACCCTAGCGGGAGGGCTAAGACCCAGTACTTC,CASSLDPSGRAKTQYF
-,TRBV11-2,-,TRBJ1-1,TGTGCCAGCAGGCCCCTATCGGGATACAACGCTGAAGCTTTCTTT,CASRPLSGYNAEAFF
few,TRBV12-3/TRBV12-4,-,TRBJ2-3,TGTGCCAGCAGTTTATGGGGCGCAAAGCGGTCAGATACGCAGTATTTT,CASSLWGAKRSDTQYF
-,TRBV10-2,-,TRBJ1-1,TGCGCCAGCAGTGAGTCTAGAGATTATACTGAAGCTTTCTTT,CASSESRDYTEAFF
-,TRBV5-5,-,TRBJ1-1,TGTGCCAGCAGATCCGAATGGGTGAACACTGAAGCTTTCTTT,CASRSEWVNTEAFF
few,TRBV20-1,-,TRBJ2-5,TGCAGTGCTAGAGGGGGACGGTTGTGGGAGACCCAGTACTTC,CSARGGRLWETQYF
few,TRBV10-3,TRBD1,TRBJ2-5,TGTGCCATCAGCAAACAGGGGCAAGAGACCCAGTACTTC,CAISKQGQETQYF
-,TRBV3-1,TRBD1,TRBJ1-2,TGTGCCAGCAGCCAAGACGCCGGGACAGGGCTTGGCTACACCTTC,CASSQDAGTGLGYTF
few,TRBV7-2,-,TRBJ2-3,TGTGCCAGCAGCTTAGTGGCGGGTTCCGCCACAGATACGCAGTATTTT,CASSLVAGSATDTQYF
-,TRBV7-2,TRBD2,TRBJ2-3,TGTGCCAGCAGCCCGAGGAAGCGGGGGCCTACCACAGATACGCAGTATTTT,CASSPRKRGPTTDTQYF
-,TRBV20-1,-,TRBJ2-1,TGCAGTGCTGGACCGAGGACTCGCAATGAGCAGTTCTTC,CSAGPRTRNEQFF
-,TRBV3-1,TRBD1,TRBJ1-5,TGTGCCAGCAGCCCGGGGACAGTCAATCAGCCCCAGCATTTT,CASSPGTVNQPQHF
-,TRBV5-1,-,TRBJ1-2,TGCGCCAGCAGCTTGGTGTGGGACGGGGAAGCTAACTATGGCTACACCTTC,CASSLVWDGEANYGYTF
-,TRBV7-9,TRBD1,TRBJ1-1,TGTGCCAGCAGCTTTATAGGGGACAGCATTTCGAACACTGAAGCTTTCTTT,CASSFIGDSISNTEAFF
-,TRBV6-2/TRBV6-3,-,TRBJ2-5,TGTGCCAGCAGTTCCAGCGTATGGGAGACCCAGTACTTC,CASSSSVWETQYF
few,TRBV29-1,-,TRBJ2-3,TGCAGCGGTTCTGGAGGGATCGGAGATACGCAGTATTTT,CSGSGGIGDTQYF
-,TRBV6-1,TRBD2,TRBJ2-1,TGTGCCAGCAGTGAAAGAGGACTAGAAGCTGAGCAGTTCTTC,CASSERGLEAEQFF
-,TRBV29-1,TRBD2,TRBJ2-1,TGCAGCGTTGAAAGACTAGCGGGAGTTAATGAGCAGTTCTTC,CSVERLAGVNEQFF
once,TRBV4-1,-,TRBJ1-2,TGCGCCAGCAGCCAACTGGGCGTCGCTGGCTACACCTTC,CASSQLGVAGYTF
few,TRBV11-2,TRBD2,TRBJ2-2,TGTGCCAGCAGCGCGCCTATAGCGGGGACGCGTGGTGGGGAGCTGTTTTTT,CASSAPIAGTRGGELFF
-,TRBV15,TRBD2,TRBJ2-4,TGTGCCACCAGGGACGGACTAGCGGGAGAGAGGGTCAAAAACATTCAGTACTTC,CATRDGLAGERVKNIQYF
-,TRBV11-2,-,TRBJ2-7,TGTGCCAGCAGCTTAGATCGCGTTTGGGAGCAGTACTTC,CASSLDRVWEQYF
-,TRBV4-2,-,TRBJ1-2,TGTGCCAGCAGCCAAGATTCATCAGGGAACTATGGCTACACCTTC,CASSQDSSGNYGYTF
-,TRBV24-1,TRBD1,TRBJ2-3,TGTACCACCAGTGATTCAGGACAGGGACATAATACGCAGTATTTT,CTTSDSGQGHNTQYF
-,TRBV11-2,TRBD2,TRBJ2-3,TGTGCCAGCAGCCGACTAGCGGGCGAGGATACGCAGTATTTT,CASSRLAGEDTQYF
-,TRBV5-1,-,TRBJ2-6,TGCGCCAGCAGCTTCGAAAGGGGCTCTGGGGCCAACGTCCTGACTTTC,CASSFERGSGANVLTF
-,TRBV5-1,TRBD1,TRBJ2-5,TGCGCCAGCAGCTTCGGGACAGGGGGCGAAGAGCAGTACTTC,CASSFGTGGEEQYF
-,TRBV27,-,TRBJ1-2,TGTGCCAGCAGTTTATCCCTCACGGGTGTCGGTGGCTACACCTTC,CASSLSLTGVGGYTF
once,TRBV6-6,TRBD2,TRBJ2-5,TGTGCCAGCAGCCCGGGACTAGCGGGAGGGCAGCAAGAGACCCAGTACTTC,CASSPGLAGGQQETQYF
few,TRBV29-1,TRBD1,TRBJ2-1,TGCAGCGTTGAAGGACAGGGCGATTACAATGAGCAGTTCTTC,CSVEGQGDYNEQFF
once,TRBV27,-,TRBJ2-7,TGTGCCAGCGGCCAAGACGGAGCCTACGAGCAGTACTTC,CASGQDGAYEQYF
-,TRBV11-2,-,TRBJ1-1,TGTGCCAGCAGCACTACCGGACAAGACACTGAAGCTTTCTTT,CASSTTGQDTEAFF